This TCR beta chain was sequenced in a study of shared clonotypes between healthy human individuals. Libraries were prepared by immunoSEQ multiplex PCR; TCRdb keeps only in-frame clonotypes and omits some of them. The sample records 2 million to 2.5 million clones, around 95% being singletons. In the CD4+ fraction, cells were divided into CD45RA+ naive and CD45RA-negative memory subsets. CDR3 size: 17 residues. In germline, CDR1 is SGHRS, CDR2 YFSETQ. With V trimmed by 4 bases and J by 4 bases, 9 bases remained unmatched. Worth noting for this clone: The antigen is undetermined.

Notes on the study in general: It was anticipated that sequencing depth would influence how many clonotypes donors shared. The sole specimen, blood, was sampled, and tissue repertoires likely differ.

The sequence derives from a man younger than 35 in good health. Sample: naive CD4+ T cells sorted from blood. Subset here: CD45RA+ positively selected. The chain couples TRBV5-1 to TRBJ2-1; 12 bases are a match to TRBD2. CDR3 in DNA: TGCGCCAGCAGCGCAAGACTAGCGGGAGTAGGTTACAATGAGCAGTTCTTC. Translated: CASSARLAGVGYNEQFF.